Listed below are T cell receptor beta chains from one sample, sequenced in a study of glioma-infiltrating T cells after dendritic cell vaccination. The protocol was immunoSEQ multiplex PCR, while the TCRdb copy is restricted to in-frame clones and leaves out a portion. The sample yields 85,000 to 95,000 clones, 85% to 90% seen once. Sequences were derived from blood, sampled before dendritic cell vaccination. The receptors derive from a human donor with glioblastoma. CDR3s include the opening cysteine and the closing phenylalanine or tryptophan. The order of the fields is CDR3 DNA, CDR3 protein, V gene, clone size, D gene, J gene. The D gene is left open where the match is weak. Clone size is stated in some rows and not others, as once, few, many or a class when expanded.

CDR3 DNA: TGTGCCACCAGCAGAGATCGAGGAGGGGTAGAGACCCAGTACTTC; CDR3 protein: CATSRDRGGVETQYF; V gene: TRBV15; clone size: NA; D gene: NA; J gene: TRBJ2-5
CDR3 DNA: TGTGCCAGCAGTGTCGGGCAGGGGCCTGCCTACGAGCAGTACTTC; CDR3 protein: CASSVGQGPAYEQYF; V gene: TRBV6-1; clone size: NA; D gene: NA; J gene: TRBJ2-7
CDR3 DNA: TGTGCCAGCAGCTTAGGGGGTGGGGCAGGGGGCCTCTACGAGCAGTACTTC; CDR3 protein: CASSLGGGAGGLYEQYF; V gene: TRBV7-9; clone size: NA; D gene: TRBD1; J gene: TRBJ2-7
CDR3 DNA: TGTGCCAGCAGTTTATGGGGTCTAGCGGGAGGGCCCGGGGAGCTGTTTTTT; CDR3 protein: CASSLWGLAGGPGELFF; V gene: TRBV28; clone size: few; D gene: TRBD2; J gene: TRBJ2-2
CDR3 DNA: TGTGCCAGCAGCCTAGAGGGGGGGCAGGGAGAGACCCAGTACTTC; CDR3 protein: CASSLEGGQGETQYF; V gene: TRBV9; clone size: NA; D gene: NA; J gene: TRBJ2-5
CDR3 DNA: TGCGCCAGCAGCCCTTTGACAGGGGTGGGTGAAAAACTGTTTTTT; CDR3 protein: CASSPLTGVGEKLFF; V gene: TRBV5-1; clone size: NA; D gene: TRBD1; J gene: TRBJ1-4
CDR3 DNA: TGTGCCAGCAGCCCGAATCTAAGCTCTGGAAACACCATATATTTT; CDR3 protein: CASSPNLSSGNTIYF; V gene: TRBV5-6; clone size: NA; D gene: NA; J gene: TRBJ1-3
CDR3 DNA: TGCGCCAGCAGCTTGGGTAGCGCCGGGTCCTACGAGCAGTACTTC; CDR3 protein: CASSLGSAGSYEQYF; V gene: TRBV5-1; clone size: NA; D gene: NA; J gene: TRBJ2-7
CDR3 DNA: TGTGCCAGCAGCGTAGCGGGTAGCGGGGGGCCTAGCACAGATACGCAGTATTTT; CDR3 protein: CASSVAGSGGPSTDTQYF; V gene: TRBV9; clone size: once; D gene: TRBD2; J gene: TRBJ2-3
CDR3 DNA: TGTGCCAGCAGTTCCCAACGGACTAGCGGGAGTATTGGAGATACGCAGTATTTT; CDR3 protein: CASSSQRTSGSIGDTQYF; V gene: TRBV25-1; clone size: NA; D gene: TRBD2; J gene: TRBJ2-3
CDR3 DNA: TGCGCCAGCAGCTTAGCGGACGAGCAGTACTTC; CDR3 protein: CASSLADEQYF; V gene: TRBV5-1; clone size: NA; D gene: NA; J gene: TRBJ2-7
CDR3 DNA: TGTGCCAGCAGCTCCCAGGGGAACACTGAAGCTTTCTTT; CDR3 protein: CASSSQGNTEAFF; V gene: TRBV7-3; clone size: NA; D gene: NA; J gene: TRBJ1-1
CDR3 DNA: TGTGCCAGCAACACCGGGACAATGAACACCGGGGAGCTGTTTTTT; CDR3 protein: CASNTGTMNTGELFF; V gene: TRBV2; clone size: NA; D gene: NA; J gene: TRBJ2-2
CDR3 DNA: TGTGCCAGCAGCATTAGCGAGCTGAACACCGGGGAGCTGTTTTTT; CDR3 protein: CASSISELNTGELFF; V gene: TRBV7-3; clone size: NA; D gene: NA; J gene: TRBJ2-2
CDR3 DNA: TGTGCCAGCAGTGGACAGTCCTACGAGCAGTACTTC; CDR3 protein: CASSGQSYEQYF; V gene: TRBV2; clone size: NA; D gene: NA; J gene: TRBJ2-7
CDR3 DNA: TGTGCCAGCAGTTTATTTAGTTTCAACTATGGCTACACCTTC; CDR3 protein: CASSLFSFNYGYTF; V gene: TRBV28; clone size: NA; D gene: NA; J gene: TRBJ1-2
CDR3 DNA: TGTGCCAGCAGCATTGGGACACCCACTGAAGCTTTCTTT; CDR3 protein: CASSIGTPTEAFF; V gene: TRBV11-1; clone size: NA; D gene: NA; J gene: TRBJ1-1
CDR3 DNA: TGCACAGGGCAGCGGGATAGCACAGATACGCAGTATTTT; CDR3 protein: CTGQRDSTDTQYF; V gene: TRBV29-1; clone size: NA; D gene: TRBD2; J gene: TRBJ2-3
CDR3 DNA: TGTGCCAGCAGCTTGCGGACAGCATCCTACGAGCAGTACTTC; CDR3 protein: CASSLRTASYEQYF; V gene: TRBV7-8; clone size: NA; D gene: NA; J gene: TRBJ2-7
CDR3 DNA: TGTGCCAGTAGTGGTTACGCGGGAGTGAAGGAGACCCAGTACTTC; CDR3 protein: CASSGYAGVKETQYF; V gene: TRBV19; clone size: NA; D gene: TRBD2; J gene: TRBJ2-5
CDR3 DNA: TGTGCCAGCAGACTAACTACAGGGAGCTCCTACAATGAGCAGTTCTTC; CDR3 protein: CASRLTTGSSYNEQFF; V gene: TRBV13; clone size: NA; D gene: NA; J gene: TRBJ2-1
CDR3 DNA: TGTGCCAGCAGCTTACTGGCAGGGGGTGGAACTGAAGCTTTCTTT; CDR3 protein: CASSLLAGGGTEAFF; V gene: TRBV7-9; clone size: NA; D gene: TRBD1; J gene: TRBJ1-1
CDR3 DNA: TGTGCCAGCAGTGAGCGTACGGGACAGCCTTTCATTAGCTATGGCTACACCTTC; CDR3 protein: CASSERTGQPFISYGYTF; V gene: TRBV6-1; clone size: NA; D gene: TRBD1; J gene: TRBJ1-2